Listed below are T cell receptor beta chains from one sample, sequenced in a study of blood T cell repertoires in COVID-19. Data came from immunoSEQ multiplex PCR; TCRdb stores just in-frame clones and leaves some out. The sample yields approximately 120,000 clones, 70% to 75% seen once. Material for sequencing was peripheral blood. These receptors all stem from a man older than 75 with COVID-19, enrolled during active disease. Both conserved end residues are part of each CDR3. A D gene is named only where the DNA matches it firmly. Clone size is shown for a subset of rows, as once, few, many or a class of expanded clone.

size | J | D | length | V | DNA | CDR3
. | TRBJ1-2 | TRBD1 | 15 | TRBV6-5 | TGTGCCAGCAGTTACGCGACAGGGGCGGACTATGGCTACACCTTC | CASSYATGADYGYTF
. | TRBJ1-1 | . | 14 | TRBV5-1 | TGCGCCAGCAGCGGGGGACAAGAAAACACTGAAGCTTTCTTT | CASSGGQENTEAFF
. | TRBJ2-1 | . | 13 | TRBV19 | TGTGCCAGTAAGCTAGACTCCTACAATGAGCAGTTCTTC | CASKLDSYNEQFF
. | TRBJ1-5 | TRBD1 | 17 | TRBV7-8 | TGTGCCAGCAGCTATCGACAGGGGACCAACCCCAATCAGCCCCAGCATTTT | CASSYRQGTNPNQPQHF
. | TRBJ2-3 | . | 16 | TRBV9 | TGTGCCAGCAGCGTAGGACCGACAAAGGACACAGATACGCAGTATTTT | CASSVGPTKDTDTQYF
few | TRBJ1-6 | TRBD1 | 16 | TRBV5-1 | TGCGCCAGCAGCCTCGATGGACAGGGAAATAATTCACCCCTCCACTTT | CASSLDGQGNNSPLHF
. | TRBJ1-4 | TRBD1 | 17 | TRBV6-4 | TGTGCCAGCAGAACCGGGACAGGGATAGCAACTAATGAAAAACTGTTTTTT | CASRTGTGIATNEKLFF
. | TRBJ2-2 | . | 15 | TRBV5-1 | TGCGCCAGCAGCGCCGAGGAGCTTTACACCGGGGAGCTGTTTTTT | CASSAEELYTGELFF
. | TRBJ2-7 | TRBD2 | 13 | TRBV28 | TGTGCCTCCGAGGTTAGGACTAGCGGGGAGCAGTACTTC | CASEVRTSGEQYF
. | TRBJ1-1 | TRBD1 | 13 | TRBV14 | TGTGCCAGCAGCCAGGACAGGGTCACTGAAGCTTTCTTT | CASSQDRVTEAFF
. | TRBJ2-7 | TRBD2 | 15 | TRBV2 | TGTGCCAGCAGACGACTAGCGGGAGACCTTGCCGAGCAGTACTTC | CASRRLAGDLAEQYF
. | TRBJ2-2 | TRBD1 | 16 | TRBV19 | TGTGCCAGTAGTATAAGCCGGGACAGGGTAACCGGGGAGCTGTTTTTT | CASSISRDRVTGELFF
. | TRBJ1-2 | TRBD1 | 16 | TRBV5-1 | TGCGCCAGCAGCCACGAGGTCCAGGGGGCGTTGTCTGGCTACACCTTC | CASSHEVQGALSGYTF
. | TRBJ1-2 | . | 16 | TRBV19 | TGTGCCAGTAGTATAGGTAGAGTTGGACAGCGCTATGGCTACACCTTC | CASSIGRVGQRYGYTF
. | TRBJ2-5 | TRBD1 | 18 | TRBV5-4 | TGTGCCAGCAGCTTGGGTGGCTGGACAGGGGGGTACCAAGAGACCCAGTACTTC | CASSLGGWTGGYQETQYF
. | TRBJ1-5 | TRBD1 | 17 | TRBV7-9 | TGTGCCAGCAGCTTGGGGACAGGCCCCACGGCGGGCCAGCCCCAGCATTTT | CASSLGTGPTAGQPQHF
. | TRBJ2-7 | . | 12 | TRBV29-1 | TGCAGCGTTGCGGGGGTATCCTACGAGCAGTACTTC | CSVAGVSYEQYF
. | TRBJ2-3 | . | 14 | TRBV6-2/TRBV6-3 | TGTGCCAGCAGTTCCCTAACGCCGGGGGATACGCAGTATTTT | CASSSLTPGDTQYF
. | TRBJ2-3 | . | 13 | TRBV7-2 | TGTGCCAGCAGCCGCACTAGCACAGATACGCAGTATTTT | CASSRTSTDTQYF
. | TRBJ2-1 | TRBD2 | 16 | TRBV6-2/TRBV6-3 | TGTGCCAGCAGTTCAAACATAGCGGGAGTATTCCATGAGCAGTTCTTC | CASSSNIAGVFHEQFF
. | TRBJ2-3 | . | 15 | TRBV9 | TGTGCCAGCAGCGTAACAGGGGAGGGCACAGATACGCAGTATTTT | CASSVTGEGTDTQYF
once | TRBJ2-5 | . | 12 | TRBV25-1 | TGTGCCAGCAGTGAACGCCAAGAGACCCAGTACTTC | CASSERQETQYF
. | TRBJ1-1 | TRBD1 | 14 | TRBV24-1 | TGTGCCACCAGTGACCGAACAGGGGGTACTGAAGCTTTCTTT | CATSDRTGGTEAFF
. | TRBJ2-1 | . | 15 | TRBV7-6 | TGTGCCAGCAGCTTGGAAACAGGACGACACAATGAGCAGTTCTTC | CASSLETGRHNEQFF
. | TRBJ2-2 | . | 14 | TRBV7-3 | TGTGCCAGCAGCTGGAGGGGTGACACCGGGGAGCTGTTTTTT | CASSWRGDTGELFF
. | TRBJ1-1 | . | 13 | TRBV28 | TGTGCCAGCAGGGCCGGACAAGGGGGATCAGCTTTCTTT | CASRAGQGGSAFF
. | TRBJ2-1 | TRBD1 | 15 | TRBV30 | TGTGCCGGACGCCCTAGGGACAGGGGAATGGTTGAGCAGTTCTTC | CAGRPRDRGMVEQFF
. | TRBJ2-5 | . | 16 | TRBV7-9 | TGTGCCAGCAGCCCCTATCGCGCGGGACGTCAAGAGACCCAGTACTTC | CASSPYRAGRQETQYF
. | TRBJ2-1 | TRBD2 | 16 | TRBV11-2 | TGTGCCAGCAGCCGGACTAGCGGGAGGGCCATCGATGAGCAGTTCTTC | CASSRTSGRAIDEQFF
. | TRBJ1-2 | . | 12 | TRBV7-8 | TGTGCCAGCAGCACTATTAACTATGGCTACACCTTC | CASSTINYGYTF
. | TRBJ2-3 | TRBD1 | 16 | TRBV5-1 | TGCGCCAGCAGCTTGGTTCCGACAGGGGGAACAGATACGCAGTATTTT | CASSLVPTGGTDTQYF
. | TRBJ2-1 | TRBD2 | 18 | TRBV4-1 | TGCGCCAGCAGCCAAGAAGATCTGGGAAGGACTAGCTGGAATGAGCAGTTCTTC | CASSQEDLGRTSWNEQFF
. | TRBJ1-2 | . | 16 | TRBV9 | TGTGCCAGCAGCGTAGCGGTGGTAGGGGGAAGCTATGGCTACACCTTC | CASSVAVVGGSYGYTF
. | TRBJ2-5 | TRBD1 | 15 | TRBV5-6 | TGTGCCAGCAGCTCCCCCGGGACAGGGGGCGAGACCCAGTACTTC | CASSSPGTGGETQYF
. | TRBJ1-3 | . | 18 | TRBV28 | TGTGCCAGCACCAGTCGGGGGAAAAAAGGAAGCTCTGGAAACACCATATATTTT | CASTSRGKKGSSGNTIYF
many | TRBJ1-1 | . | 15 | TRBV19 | TGTGCCAGTAGTATATCTGGGAGCTCGAACACTGAAGCTTTCTTT | CASSISGSSNTEAFF
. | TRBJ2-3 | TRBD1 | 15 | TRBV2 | TGTGCCACCTCGGGACAGGGGATAAGGACAGATACGCAGTATTTT | CATSGQGIRTDTQYF
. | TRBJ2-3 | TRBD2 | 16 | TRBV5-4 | TGTGCCAGCAGCTTCACTAGCGGGAGGGACCTTGTTACGCAGTATTTT | CASSFTSGRDLVTQYF
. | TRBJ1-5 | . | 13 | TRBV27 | TGTGCCAGCAAAGGGGGGGCCAGTCAGCCCCAGCATTTT | CASKGGASQPQHF
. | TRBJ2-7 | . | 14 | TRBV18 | TGTGCCAGCTCACCACCGCCCCAGGGCTCCGAGCAGTACTTC | CASSPPPQGSEQYF